The 25 T cell receptor beta chains listed next were all sequenced from one sample in a study of T cell repertoires and HLA-DP antigens. No antigen has been identified for these receptors. Clones were read by immunoSEQ multiplex PCR, and TCRdb kept only the in-frame ones, dropping some. The table shows roughly 70,000 clones, with roughly 77% occurring only once. Sequenced material: CD4+ T cells from PBMCs. These TCRs come from a man between 60 and 75 years old in good health and CMV-seronegative.

The chain links TRBV5-8 to TRBJ2-1; 9 bases fit TRBD2. The CDR3 has 18 residues. Germline V gene sequence: CDR1 SGHTS, CDR2 YDEGEE. With 2 bases clipped from V and 4 bases from J, the junction kept 13 bases outside the gene matches. CDR3 sequence (DNA): TGTGCCAGCAGCTTACTAGCGGGTTACACCAACCGGTACAATGAGCAGTTCTTC. Translating gives CASSLLAGYTNRYNEQFF.

The genes are TRBV4-1 and TRBJ2-2; D possibly uses TRBD1 or TRBD2 (5 bases each). Per the germline V gene, CDR1 is MGHRA and CDR2 is YSYEKL. The ends were cut back, 0 bases at V and 5 bases at J, with 19 bases in the middle. The CDR3 has 18 residues. This chain's CDR3 is CASSQDGKGTFLTGELFF. CDR3 coding DNA: TGCGCCAGCAGCCAAGATGGGAAGGGGACCTTTCTAACCGGGGAGCTGTTTTTT.

This clone has a single count. This chain uses TRBV6-6 with TRBJ2-7; either TRBD1 or TRBD2 may supply D (5 bases each). CDR3 size: 13 residues. Germline CDR1 reads MNHNY; CDR2 reads SVGAGI (reference sequence). V was clipped by 8 bases and J by 9 bases, with 20 bases between them. The CDR3 sequence is CASANSRDPRQYF. CDR3 DNA: TGTGCCAGCGCAAACTCCCGGGACCCGAGGCAGTACTTC.

The chain combines TRBV7-2 with TRBJ1-1, with D possibly matching TRBD1 (6 bases). The germline CDR1 and CDR2 sequences are SGHTA and FQGNSA. The germline V and J ends were trimmed by 1 base and 4 bases, with 10 bases remaining between them. The CDR3 consists of 14 residues. The chain's CDR3 is CASSLESGVTEAFF. CDR3 nucleotides: TGTGCCAGCAGCTTAGAGTCAGGGGTCACTGAAGCTTTCTTT. Based on the CDR3 plus reference TRBV7-2 and TRBJ1-1, the full variable domain is GAGVSQSPSNKVTEKGKDVELRCDPISGHTALYWYRQSLGQGLEFLIYFQGNSAPDKSGLPSDRFSAERTGGSVSTLTIQRTQQEDSAVYLCASSLESGVTEAFFGQGTRLTVV.

The count of this clone is one. This rearrangement joins TRBV19 to TRBJ2-5, with TRBD1 matching 9 bases. Per germline, CDR1 LNHDA and CDR2 SQIVND (reference sequence). The V gene end was trimmed by 5 bases and the J gene end by 5 bases; junction bases not matched to a gene: 12. This CDR3 spans 16 amino acids. Here the CDR3 DNA reads TGTGCCAGTAGTCCCCAGACAGGGGGTGGTGGGGAGACCCAGTACTTC. As protein: CASSPQTGGGGETQYF.

Of note for this clone: This sequence is one base from a far larger clone and is likely a read error. The chain uses TRBV11-2 and TRBJ1-2; 8 nucleotides agree with TRBD1. CDR3 length: 14 amino acids. V dropped 5 bases and J dropped 5; count of bases not matched to a gene: 7. CDR1 and CDR2 (germline): SGHAT, FQNNGV. CDR3 sequence (DNA): TGTGCCAGCAGCCCTCAGGGGGCGGTGTATGGCTACACCTTC. Translation gives CASSPQGAVYGYTF.

As for this clone: Other DNA sequences in this specimen translate into the identical CDR3. The chain uses TRBV7-8 and TRBJ1-1; D call uncertain. V lost 1 base to trimming and J lost 1 base, with 4 bases between them. The V gene's germline CDR1 is SGHVS and CDR2 FQNEAQ. The CDR3 loop spans 13 amino acids. The CDR3 loop is CASSLGRNTEAFF. As DNA, the CDR3 is TGTGCCAGCAGCTTAGGGCGGAACACTGAAGCTTTCTTT.

In the case of this clone: At the DNA level, this CDR3 is encoded by other sequences in the same sample as well. The V call is TRBV5-1, the J call TRBJ1-1; the D is unclear. The germline CDR1 and CDR2 sequences are SGHRS and YFSETQ. The CDR3 has 14 residues. V lost 4 bases and J lost 1, with 11 bases in between. In DNA, the CDR3 is TGCGCCAGCAGCCTAGACACCCGGAACACTGAAGCTTTCTTT. This codes for CASSLDTRNTEAFF.

This rearrangement joins TRBV11-3 to TRBJ2-5; no definite D call. CDR1 is SGHNT, CDR2 YENEEA, per germline. CDR3 length: 13 residues. The V and J ends lost 1 base and 2 bases respectively, with 5 bases between them. CDR3 sequence (DNA): TGTGCCAGCAGCTTAGGGCCTCAAGAGACCCAGTACTTC. This translates into CASSLGPQETQYF.

The chain combines TRBV5-1 with TRBJ2-3; possible D gene TRBD1, 5 bases. The length of the CDR3 is 14 residues. Germline lookup yields CDR1 SGHRS and CDR2 YFSETQ. Trimming took off 1 base at V and 3 bases at J, with 9 bases between the two ends. CDR3 sequence: CASSLPTVTDTQYF. CDR3 DNA sequence: TGCGCCAGCAGCTTGCCGACAGTTACAGATACGCAGTATTTT.

The V gene is TRBV10-3, the J gene TRBJ1-1, with D perhaps TRBD1 (6 bases). Germline V lookup: CDR1 ENHRY, CDR2 SYGVKD. Trimming stripped 6 bases from V and 0 bases from J, with 11 bases between. The CDR3 length is 14 residues. The CDR3: CAIRDSALNTEAFF. Here the CDR3 DNA reads TGTGCCATCAGGGACAGCGCCCTGAACACTGAAGCTTTCTTT.

The chain couples TRBV13 to TRBJ1-2; D is perhaps TRBD1 (5 bases). Between the trimmed V and J ends, which lost 6 bases and 8 bases, there was a span of 16 bases. This CDR3 comprises 13 residues. Germline lookup yields CDR1 PRHDT and CDR2 FYEKMQ (reference sequence). Here the CDR3 reads CASSQSRGWGYTF. CDR3 sequence (DNA): TGTGCCAGCAGTCAATCAAGGGGTTGGGGCTACACCTTC.

This clone was counted only a few times. The chain recombines TRBV19 with TRBJ1-4, with 7 bases fitting TRBD1. In germline, CDR1 is LNHDA, CDR2 SQIVND (reference sequence). After removal of 3 bases from V and 4 bases from J, the junction contained 5 bases not matched to a gene. The CDR3 loop spans 15 amino acids. The CDR3: CASSISGGINEKLFF. The CDR3 coding sequence is TGTGCCAGTAGTATTTCAGGGGGGATTAATGAAAAACTGTTTTTT.

The chain combines TRBV18 with TRBJ2-2, with D possibly matching TRBD1 (6 bases). Germline CDR1 KGHSH, CDR2 LQKENI. CDR3 length: 15 residues. V was trimmed by 6 bases and J by 1 base, leaving 12 bases between them. The DNA of the CDR3 is TGTGCCAGCTCCCCCGGGACAATGAACACCGGGGAGCTGTTTTTT. As protein: CASSPGTMNTGELFF.

The gene calls are TRBV5-1 and TRBJ2-2, with 16 bases fitting TRBD2. Germline V gives CDR1 SGHRS, CDR2 YFSETQ. Germline trimming cut 3 bases from V and 7 bases from J; bases unmatched to any gene: 6. CDR3 size: 17 residues. The CDR3 is CASSSGTSGGAGGELFF. The DNA of the CDR3 is TGCGCCAGCAGCTCCGGGACTAGCGGGGGGGCCGGCGGGGAGCTGTTTTTT.

The chain carries TRBV2 and TRBJ1-4; 8 bases fit TRBD1. The CDR3 extends over 15 amino acids. The germline CDR1 and CDR2 sequences are SNHLY and FYNNEI. J gave up 4 bases and V 6 bases, and 7 bases lay outside the gene matches. The CDR3 DNA reads as TGTGCCAGCAGGGGATACAGGGGGGGTAATGAAAAACTGTTTTTT. It codes for CASRGYRGGNEKLFF.

The V gene is TRBV9, the J gene TRBJ1-6; no definite D call. Per germline, CDR1 SGDLS and CDR2 YYNGEE. The germline V and J ends were trimmed by 2 bases and 10 bases, with 13 bases remaining between them. The CDR3 runs 14 residues. CDR3 in DNA: TGTGCCAGCAGCGTTGGGCGGTTAGGGTCACCCCTCCACTTT. Amino acids: CASSVGRLGSPLHF.

The chain employs TRBV5-3 and TRBJ2-1, with 8 nucleotides matching TRBD2. TRBV5-3 is known as an ORF, though its function is uncertain. CDR3 length: 16 amino acids. J lost 2 bases, V lost 2 bases, and 6 bases had no gene match. CDR3: CARSLFPGLAYNEQFF. CDR3 DNA: TGTGCCAGAAGCTTATTCCCGGGACTAGCCTACAATGAGCAGTTCTTC.

The chain carries TRBV18 and TRBJ2-1; D unclear. CDR1 and CDR2 from the germline V gene are KGHSH and LQKENI. The CDR3 is 11 amino acids. Trimming cost V 5 bases and J 7 bases, with 6 bases left between them. CDR3 amino acids: CASSNLNEQFF. The CDR3 region has the DNA TGTGCCAGCTCAAACTTGAATGAGCAGTTCTTC.

The CDR3 sequence is CASSQRFGNSPLHF. The CDR3 nucleotides read TGTGCCAGCAGCCAAAGGTTCGGAAATTCACCCCTCCACTTT. The chain links TRBV5-5 to TRBJ1-6; unclear D gene. This CDR3 has 14 residues. Per germline, CDR1 SGHKS and CDR2 YYEKEE (reference sequence). The germline V and J ends were trimmed by 4 bases and 7 bases, with 12 bases remaining between them.

The V call is TRBV11-2, the J call TRBJ2-1; D unclear. Between the trimmed V and J ends, which lost 4 bases and 2 bases, there was a span of 6 bases. CDR1 SGHAT and CDR2 FQNNGV come from the germline V gene. The CDR3 runs 13 residues. The DNA of the CDR3 is TGTGCCAGCAGCTCTGAGCCCTACAATGAGCAGTTCTTC. This translates into CASSSEPYNEQFF.

The chain combines TRBV4-2 with TRBJ2-1; tentatively, D is TRBD1 (5 bases). The CDR3 is 13 amino acids. Trimming took off 1 base at V and 13 bases at J, with 14 bases between the two ends. Germline V CDR1 and CDR2: LGHNA, YNFKEQ. The CDR3 is CASSQGGGPNQFF. The CDR3 DNA reads TGTGCCAGCAGCCAAGGGGGCGGACCCAACCAGTTCTTC.

CDR3 in amino acids: CAWTGMGAGGYTF. CDR3 sequence (DNA): TGTGCCTGGACGGGAATGGGGGCTGGCGGCTACACCTTC. The chain couples TRBV30 to TRBJ1-2; a weak D match, TRBD1 (6 bases). V was pared by 4 bases and J by 8 bases, with 17 bases between. The CDR3 is 13 amino acids. CDR1 and CDR2 (germline): GTSNPN, SVGIG (reference sequence).

The rearrangement uses TRBV11-2 and TRBJ2-6; 9 bases are shared with TRBD1. After removal of 4 bases from V and 2 bases from J, the junction contained 3 bases not matched to a gene. Germline CDR1 and CDR2: SGHAT and FQNNGV. The CDR3 has 16 residues. The CDR3 nucleotides are TGTGCCAGCAGCTCATACAGGGGGCCTGGGGCCAACGTCCTGACTTTC. Translating it yields CASSSYRGPGANVLTF.

The chain uses TRBV5-1 and TRBJ2-7; D remains ambiguous. Per germline, CDR1 SGHRS and CDR2 YFSETQ. The CDR3 spans 13 residues. Trimming removed 8 bases from V and 0 bases from J, with 12 bases in between. The CDR3 region is CASRPQSSYEQYF. CDR3 bases: TGCGCCAGTCGACCGCAGAGCTCCTACGAGCAGTACTTC.